These T cell receptor beta chains were read from a single sample in a study of graft-versus-host responses after intestinal transplantation. The table came from immunoSEQ multiplex PCR; TCRdb's copy has only in-frame clones and leaves some out. This sample has some 120,000 clones, with around nine tenths found just once. No antigens are known for them. The sequencing used unstimulated CD4+ T cells sorted from spleen or lymph node cells, collected before transplant. These receptors all stem from a human donor who was the organ donor for an intestinal transplant. CDR3s include the opening cysteine and the closing phenylalanine or tryptophan. Fields, in order: clone size, J gene, D gene, V gene, CDR3 protein, CDR3 DNA. A D gene is named only where the DNA matches it firmly. Clone size, where shown, is once, few, many, or a class for clones that have expanded.

>-|TRBJ2-7|TRBD1|TRBV19
CASSTFDRVGEQYF
TGTGCCAGTAGTACTTTCGACAGGGTGGGCGAGCAGTACTTC
>-|TRBJ2-2|TRBD1|TRBV7-6
CASSLLGTGTGELFF
TGTGCCAGCAGCTTACTAGGGACAGGGACCGGGGAGCTGTTTTTT
>-|TRBJ1-5|TRBD1|TRBV27
CASSPGQGAGNQPQHF
TGTGCCAGCAGTCCAGGACAGGGGGCAGGCAATCAGCCCCAGCATTTT
>-|TRBJ2-5|TRBD2|TRBV4-3
CASSQESLAGDAGTRETQYF
TGCGCCAGCAGCCAAGAAAGTCTAGCGGGAGATGCGGGTACCCGAGAGACCCAGTACTTC
>-|TRBJ2-4|-|TRBV5-6
CASSSGTAKNIQYF
TGTGCCAGCAGCTCCGGGACAGCCAAAAACATTCAGTACTTC
>-|TRBJ1-2|-|TRBV29-1
CSVEGRGTYGYTF
TGCAGCGTTGAAGGGAGGGGGACATATGGCTACACCTTC
>-|TRBJ2-4|-|TRBV5-5
CASSPLTGAKNIQYF
TGTGCCAGCAGCCCGCTAACTGGGGCCAAAAACATTCAGTACTTC
>-|TRBJ2-3|-|TRBV5-4
CASSVGSTDTQYF
TGTGCCAGCTCGGTCGGATCCACAGATACACAGTATTTT
>-|TRBJ1-1|-|TRBV21-1
CASSKRVPSNTEAFF
TGTGCCAGCAGCAAACGGGTTCCTTCGAACACTGAAGCTTTCTTT
>once|TRBJ2-3|-|TRBV29-1
CSVESFAGDPDTQYF
TGCAGCGTTGAGTCTTTCGCTGGGGACCCAGATACGCAGTATTTT
>-|TRBJ2-3|-|TRBV4-1
CASSRFRGSTDTQYF
TGCGCCAGCAGCCGATTTAGGGGGAGCACAGATACGCAGTATTTT
>-|TRBJ1-3|-|TRBV5-4
CASSRPGTPELHTIYF
TGTGCCAGCAGCCGCCCCGGGACCCCCGAACTACACACCATATATTTT
>-|TRBJ1-1|-|TRBV4-1
CASSQVMGVGGPAFF
TGCGCCAGCAGCCAAGTCATGGGGGTAGGGGGACCAGCTTTCTTT
>-|TRBJ2-1|TRBD2|TRBV7-2
CASSRGLAAYNEQFF
TGTGCCAGCAGCCGGGGACTAGCGGCTTACAATGAGCAGTTCTTC
>-|TRBJ2-1|-|TRBV28
CASSLFSETSYNEQFF
TGTGCCAGCAGTTTATTCAGTGAGACCTCCTACAATGAGCAGTTCTTC
>-|TRBJ1-1|-|TRBV30
CAWSGWAGGDTEAFF
TGTGCCTGGAGTGGTTGGGCAGGCGGAGACACTGAAGCTTTCTTT
>-|TRBJ2-7|TRBD1|TRBV10-1
CASSESSDRVYEQYF
TGCGCCAGCAGTGAGTCATCGGACAGGGTCTACGAGCAGTACTTC